Sequencing of this TCR beta chain was carried out in a study of immune characterization of retroperitoneal liposarcoma. From the PCR reads, TCRdb called clonotypes with MiXCR, one entry per CDR3 protein. The sample has around 7,000 distinct CDR3 sequences, around 30% seen once. This CDR3 comprises 10 residues. CDR1 and CDR2 from the germline V gene are MRHNA and SNTAGT. V gave up 10 bases and J gave up 5 bases, with 8 bases separating them. The table lists this clonotype with a count of one. The receptor's source is a male donor with retroperitoneal liposarcoma. This chain connects TRBV6-4 to TRBJ1-2, with D unclear. The sample was blood. CDR3 bases: TGTGCCACCCCGGTGTATGGCTACACCTTC. Residues: CATPVYGYTF.